This T cell receptor (beta chain) was found in a study of blood T cell repertoires in COVID-19. Study details: Sources were T cells, B-cell-depleted T cells, or PBMCs; the material itself was cDNA or gDNA.

Enrolled through a virtual design, the participants were between 18 and 89 years of age and came from some 26 US areas. Cohort 3 donors were reported recovered after two negative PCRs, clearance, or symptom resolution. This CDR3 comprises 14 residues. CDR1 and CDR2 (germline): SGHTA, FQGTGA. V lost 2 bases, J lost 10 bases, and 15 bases lay in between. Per the study methods: Reference gene primer amplification in the assay estimated nucleated cell counts. The data were produced by immunoSEQ multiplex PCR, yet TCRdb's version contains in-frame clones alone and is incomplete. V, J and clone size are taken as reported in that table, and D and trimming were inferred from the DNA itself. The repertoire holds fewer than 450,000 clones, with roughly 88% as singletons.

This receptor was identified in a young man who had recovered from COVID-19. The chain employs TRBV7-3 and TRBJ2-1; D is ambiguous. The sample was PBMCs or T cells enriched from blood (not recorded which). The CDR3 DNA reads TGTGCCAGCAGCTTAGAGCCTCGGTCAAGCGAGCAGTTCTTC. Encoded protein: CASSLEPRSSEQFF.